This passage covers 8 T cell receptor beta chains from one sample sequenced in a study of a mutant IDH1 vaccine in newly diagnosed glioma. The repertoire was sequenced with immunoSEQ multiplex PCR; TCRdb's copy has only in-frame clones and lacks some. The sample carries 30,000 to 40,000 clones, roughly three fifths recorded once. These TCRs are of unknown antigen specificity. This sample's time point: week 5, during vaccination. Doses comprised 300 ug of mutant IDH1 20-mer peptide each, plus topical imiquimod. The sample in question was PBMCs, obtained from a glioma patient whose treatment included an IDH1 peptide vaccine. These receptors came from a woman between 18 and 29 years old with glioma.

The chain recombines TRBV2 with TRBJ2-1; TRBD1 or TRBD2 may be the D gene (5 bases each). The V and J ends lost 6 bases and 10 bases respectively, with 13 bases between them. The germline gives CDR1 SNHLY, CDR2 FYNNEI. CDR3 size: 12 residues. The CDR3 coding sequence is TGTGCCAGCAGAGGTTTCAGGGACGAGCAGTTCTTC. It codes for CASRGFRDEQFF.

This clone was recorded once. The chain couples TRBV7-9 to TRBJ2-3; 7 nucleotides line up with TRBD2. The CDR3 runs to 17 residues. Germline loops: CDR1 SEHNR, CDR2 FQNEAQ (reference sequence). The V gene end was trimmed by 5 bases and the J gene end by 2 bases; junction bases not matched to a gene: 13. The CDR3 reads CASSPPWLAGDTDTQYF. CDR3 bases: TGTGCCAGCAGCCCCCCCTGGCTGGCGGGGGACACAGATACGCAGTATTTT.

The chain is built from TRBV6-6 and TRBJ2-5, with D perhaps matching TRBD1 (7 bases). The CDR3 length is 15 residues. Trimming took 4 bases from V and 5 from J, leaving 17 bases between them. Germline V gene data show CDR1 as MNHNY and CDR2 as SVGAGI (reference sequence). The CDR3 nucleotides are TGTGCCAGCAGTTCCCTTGCAGGGGGAGGCGAGACCCAGTACTTC. Translation gives CASSSLAGGGETQYF.

In this sample, this clone turned up a few times. CDR3 in amino acids: CASSIGSSGAYEQYF. The CDR3 DNA reads TGTGCCAGTAGTATAGGCAGTAGCGGGGCCTACGAGCAGTACTTC. The V gene is TRBV19, the J gene TRBJ2-7, with 8 bases fitting TRBD2. The V gene's germline CDR1 is LNHDA and CDR2 SQIVND (reference sequence). There are 15 residues in the CDR3. The V gene end was trimmed by 1 base and the J gene end by 2 bases; junction bases not matched to a gene: 4.

This clone was counted a few times. In the same sample, other DNA sequences code for this CDR3. The CDR3 loop is CASSLTTRPGQGPLLSGNTIYF. In DNA, the CDR3 is TGTGCCAGCTCACTAACAACGCGGCCCGGACAGGGCCCCCTTCTCTCTGGAAACACCATATATTTT. This chain connects TRBV18 to TRBJ1-3; 8 bases align to TRBD1. The CDR3 length is 22 residues. The J segment lost 0 bases and the V segment lost 4 bases, leaving 23 bases of the junction unmatched. Looked up from germline, CDR1 is KGHSH and CDR2 is LQKENI. The whole variable domain, filled in from reference TRBV18 and TRBJ1-3, reads NAGVMQNPRHLVRRRGQEARLRCSPMKGHSHVYWYRQLPEEGLKFMVYLQKENIIDESGMPKERFSAEFPKEGPSILRIQQVVRGDSAAYFCASSLTTRPGQGPLLSGNTIYFGEGSWLTVV.

V usage is TRBV6-5 and J usage is TRBJ1-2; 7 bases are a match to TRBD1. Germline loops: CDR1 MNHEY, CDR2 SVGAGI. V lost 0 bases and J lost 2; bases outside the gene matches: 3. The CDR3 contains 15 residues. CDR3 residues: CASSYSGTANYGYTF. For the CDR3, the DNA is TGTGCCAGCAGTTACTCAGGGACAGCCAACTATGGCTACACCTTC.

This chain uses TRBV27 with TRBJ2-7; 12 nucleotides line up with TRBD2. The CDR3 extends over 14 amino acids. Germline V CDR1 and CDR2: MNHEY, SMNVEV (reference sequence). V shed 10 bases and J 4 bases; nucleotides not matched to a gene: 8. Here the CDR3 reads CATRETSGSYEQYF. The CDR3, as DNA: TGTGCCACCAGGGAGACTAGCGGGAGTTACGAGCAGTACTTC.

The chain couples TRBV4-1 to TRBJ2-7; D not resolved. This CDR3 region has 17 residues. Germline CDR1 is MGHRA and CDR2 is YSYEKL. With 0 bases removed from V and 0 bases from J, the gap between germline ends came to 15 bases. CDR3 DNA sequence: TGCGCCAGCAGCCAAGAGAGCAGTGGGATAATCTCCTACGAGCAGTACTTC. This gives the protein CASSQESSGIISYEQYF.